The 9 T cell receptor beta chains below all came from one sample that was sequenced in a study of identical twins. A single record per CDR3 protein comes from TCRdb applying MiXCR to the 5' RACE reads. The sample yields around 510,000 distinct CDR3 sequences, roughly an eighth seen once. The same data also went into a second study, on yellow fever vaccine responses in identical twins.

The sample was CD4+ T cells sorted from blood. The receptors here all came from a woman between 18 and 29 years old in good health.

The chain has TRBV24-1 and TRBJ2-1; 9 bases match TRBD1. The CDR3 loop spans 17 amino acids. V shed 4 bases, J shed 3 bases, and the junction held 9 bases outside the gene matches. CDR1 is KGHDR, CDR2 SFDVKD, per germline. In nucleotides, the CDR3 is TGTGCCACCAGTGACCCCTCCGGGACAGGGAACTACAATGAGCAGTTCTTC. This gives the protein CATSDPSGTGNYNEQFF.

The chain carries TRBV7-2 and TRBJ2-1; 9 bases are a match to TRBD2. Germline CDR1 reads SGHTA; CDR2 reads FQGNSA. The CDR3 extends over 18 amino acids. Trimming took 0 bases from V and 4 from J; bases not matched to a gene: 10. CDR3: CASSLAPVGSGGYNEQFF. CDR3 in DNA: TGTGCCAGCAGCTTAGCCCCAGTTGGTAGCGGGGGTTACAATGAGCAGTTCTTC.

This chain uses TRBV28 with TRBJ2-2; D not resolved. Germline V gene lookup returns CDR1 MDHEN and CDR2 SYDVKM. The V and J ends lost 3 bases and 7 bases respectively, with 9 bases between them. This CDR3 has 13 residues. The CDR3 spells CASSLLPSGELFF. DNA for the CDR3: TGTGCCAGCAGTTTGTTACCGAGCGGGGAGCTGTTTTTT.

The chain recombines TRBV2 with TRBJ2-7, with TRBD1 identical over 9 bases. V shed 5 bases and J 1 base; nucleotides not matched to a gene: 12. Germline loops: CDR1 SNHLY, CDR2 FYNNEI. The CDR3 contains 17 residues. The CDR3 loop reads CASSKRTGEGWSYEQYF. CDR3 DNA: TGTGCCAGCAGTAAACGGACAGGGGAGGGTTGGTCCTACGAGCAGTACTTC.

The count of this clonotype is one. CDR3 sequence: CASSFRGFNSGNTIYF. The CDR3 nucleotides read TGTGCCAGCAGTTTTCGGGGCTTTAACTCTGGAAACACCATATATTTT. The chain carries TRBV12-3 or TRBV12-4 and TRBJ1-3; D might be TRBD1 (5 bases). Trimming took off 3 bases at V and 0 bases at J, with 12 bases between the two ends. The CDR3 sequence is 16 residues long.

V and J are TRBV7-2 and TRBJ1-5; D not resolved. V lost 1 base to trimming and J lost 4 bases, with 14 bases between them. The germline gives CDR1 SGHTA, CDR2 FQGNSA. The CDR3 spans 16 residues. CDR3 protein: CASSLGGTRPNQPQHF. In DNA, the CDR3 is TGTGCCAGCAGCTTAGGAGGCACACGTCCTAATCAGCCCCAGCATTTT.

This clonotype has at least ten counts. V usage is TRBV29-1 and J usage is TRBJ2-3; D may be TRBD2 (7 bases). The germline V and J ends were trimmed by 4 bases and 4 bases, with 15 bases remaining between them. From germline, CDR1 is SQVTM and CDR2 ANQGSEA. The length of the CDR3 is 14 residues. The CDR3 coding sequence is TGCAGCGTTGTCGCCCAGGGGAGGGCAGATACGCAGTATTTT. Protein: CSVVAQGRADTQYF.

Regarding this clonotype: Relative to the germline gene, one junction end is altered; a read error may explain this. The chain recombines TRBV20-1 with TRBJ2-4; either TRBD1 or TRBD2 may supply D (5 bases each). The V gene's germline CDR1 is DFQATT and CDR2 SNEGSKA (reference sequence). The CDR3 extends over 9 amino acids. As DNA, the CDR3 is TGCAGTGCTGGAGCCCGGGACGTCTTC. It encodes CSAGARDVF.

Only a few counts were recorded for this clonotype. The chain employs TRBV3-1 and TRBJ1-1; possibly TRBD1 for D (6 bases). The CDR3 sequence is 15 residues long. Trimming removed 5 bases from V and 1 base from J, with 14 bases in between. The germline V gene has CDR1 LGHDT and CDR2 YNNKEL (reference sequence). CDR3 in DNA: TGTGCCAGCAGCGACTTTGGGGGCCCGAACACTGAAGCTTTCTTT. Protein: CASSDFGGPNTEAFF. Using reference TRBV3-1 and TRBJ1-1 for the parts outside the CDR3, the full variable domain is DTAVSQTPKYLVTQMGNDKSIKCEQNLGHDTMYWYKQDSKKFLKIMFSYNNKELIINETVPNRFSPKSPDKAHLNLHINSLELGDSAVYFCASSDFGGPNTEAFFGQGTRLTVV.